This TCR beta chain was captured by sequencing in a study of blood T cell repertoires in COVID-19. Study background: Acute-phase and convalescent COVID-19 samples originated in the United States, Italy and Spain. PBMCs, B-cell-depleted T cells, or T cells were the source of the cDNA or gDNA that made up the material.

In the source study's methods: Using reference gene primer amplification, nucleated cell counts were estimated. Assay: immunoSEQ multiplex PCR; the TCRdb copy retains only in-frame clones and omits some. Clone size and the V and J calls come from that table; the DNA yielded D and trimming. The sample has some 120,000 clones, 80% to 90% seen once; the top ten hold more than 3.5%. The J segment lost 1 base and the V segment lost 5 bases, leaving 5 bases of the junction unmatched. Looked up from germline, CDR1 is MRHNA and CDR2 is SNTAGT. The CDR3 contains 15 residues. This TCR was recovered from an older woman with acute or convalescent COVID-19. V usage is TRBV6-4 and J usage is TRBJ2-1; 7 bases fit TRBD2. The sequenced material came from peripheral blood. The CDR3: CASSWGEGSYNEQFF. The DNA of the CDR3 is TGTGCCAGCAGTTGGGGGGAGGGGTCCTACAATGAGCAGTTCTTC.